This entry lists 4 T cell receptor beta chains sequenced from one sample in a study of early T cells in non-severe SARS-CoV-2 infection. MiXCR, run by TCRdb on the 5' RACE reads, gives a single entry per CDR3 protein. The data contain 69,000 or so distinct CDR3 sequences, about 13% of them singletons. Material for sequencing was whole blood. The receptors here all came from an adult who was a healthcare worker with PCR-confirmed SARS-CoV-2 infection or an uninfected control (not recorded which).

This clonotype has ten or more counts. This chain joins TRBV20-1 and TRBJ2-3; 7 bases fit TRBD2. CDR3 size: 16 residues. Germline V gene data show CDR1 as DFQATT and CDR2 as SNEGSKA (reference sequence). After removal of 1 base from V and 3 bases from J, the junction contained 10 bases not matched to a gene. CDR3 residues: CSARAPWGGATDTQYF. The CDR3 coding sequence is TGCAGTGCTAGAGCCCCCTGGGGGGGAGCAACAGATACGCAGTATTTT.

CDR3 DNA sequence: TGTGCCTGGATGACGACTGACACCATATATTTT. Amino acid sequence: CAWMTTDTIYF. The rearrangement uses TRBV30 and TRBJ1-3, with D hard to call. This CDR3 spans 11 amino acids. V gave up 4 bases and J gave up 8 bases, with 9 bases separating them. Germline assignment: CDR1 GTSNPN and CDR2 SVGIG (reference sequence).

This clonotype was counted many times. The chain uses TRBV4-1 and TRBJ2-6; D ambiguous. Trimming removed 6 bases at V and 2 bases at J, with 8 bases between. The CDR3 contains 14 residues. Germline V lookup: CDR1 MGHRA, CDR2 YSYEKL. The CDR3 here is CASRLRTGANVLTF. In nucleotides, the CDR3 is TGCGCCAGCAGACTTAGAACTGGGGCCAACGTCCTGACTTTC.

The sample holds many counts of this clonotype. CDR3 amino acids: CSVGTGSSYNEQFF. The CDR3 nucleotides are TGCAGCGTTGGGACTGGGAGCTCCTACAATGAGCAGTTCTTC. The rearrangement links TRBV29-1 to TRBJ2-1, with D perhaps TRBD2 (5 bases). The CDR3 length is 14 residues. In germline, CDR1 is SQVTM, CDR2 ANQGSEA. Between the trimmed V and J ends, which lost 4 bases and 0 bases, there was a span of 10 bases.